Presented here are 10 T cell receptor beta chains from one specimen sequenced in a study of T cells in localized non-small cell lung cancer. The protocol was immunoSEQ multiplex PCR, while the TCRdb copy is restricted to in-frame clones and leaves out a portion. The table lists approximately 1,900 clones, more than 20% of them singletons. Sequenced here: lung tumor tissue, sampled before any cancer treatment. All receptors derive from a woman aged 40-75 years with stage I lung adenocarcinoma.

This clone was observed a few times. The genes are TRBV9 and TRBJ1-6; D is uncertain. V lost 7 bases and J lost 7, with 12 bases in between. The CDR3 spans 13 residues. Germline CDR1 reads SGDLS; CDR2 reads YYNGEE. DNA for the CDR3: TGTGCCAGCGGGGTTGGGGAAAATTCACCCCTCCACTTT. It is translated as CASGVGENSPLHF. The variable domain in full, completed from reference TRBV9 and TRBJ1-6, reads DSGVTQTPKHLITATGQRVTLRCSPRSGDLSVYWYQQSLDQGLQFLIQYYNGEERAKGNILERFSAQQFPDLHSELNLSSLELGDSALYFCASGVGENSPLHFGNGTRLTVT.

This chain links TRBV25-1 with TRBJ1-5; D is uncertain. There are 13 residues in the CDR3. The V end lost 8 bases, the J end lost 5 bases, and 13 bases lay between the germline ends. The germline gives CDR1 MGHDK, CDR2 SYGVNS. The CDR3 protein is CASSPNSDQPQHF. CDR3 DNA: TGTGCCAGCTCTCCTAACAGTGATCAGCCCCAGCATTTT.

This clone was detected a few times. The V call is TRBV6-8, the J call TRBJ1-1, with 7 bases fitting TRBD1. Unmatched junction bases numbered 7, after V lost 2 bases and J lost 4 bases. Germline-derived CDR1 and CDR2 are MNHGY and SAAAGT. This CDR3 has 15 residues. The CDR3 reads CASSYHRGRVTEAFF. In nucleotides, the CDR3 is TGTGCCAGCAGTTACCATAGGGGGCGCGTCACTGAAGCTTTCTTT.

The V gene is TRBV6-8, the J gene TRBJ2-3, with a weak D call TRBD2 (6 bases). Trimming took off 5 bases at V and 2 bases at J, with 11 bases between the two ends. This CDR3 comprises 14 residues. Germline V gives CDR1 MNHGY, CDR2 SAAAGT. The CDR3 sequence: CASSAGTATDTQYF. DNA of the CDR3: TGTGCCAGCAGTGCGGGAACAGCCACAGATACGCAGTATTTT.

V gene TRBV6-8 combines with J gene TRBJ2-1, with D possibly TRBD1 on 5 matching bases. CDR1 and CDR2 (germline): MNHGY, SAAAGT. CDR3 size: 12 residues. V shed 5 bases and J shed 4 bases, with 6 bases lying between them. The CDR3 here is CASSRQYNEQFF. As DNA, the CDR3 is TGTGCCAGCAGTCGACAGTACAATGAGCAGTTCTTC.

The chain uses TRBV9 and TRBJ2-1; 13 bases line up with TRBD2. The germline V gene has CDR1 SGDLS and CDR2 YYNGEE. The CDR3 consists of 15 residues. After removal of 4 bases from V and 11 bases from J, the junction contained 9 bases not matched to a gene. DNA of the CDR3: TGTGCCAGCAGCCCACGTGGACTAGCGGGGGATAAGCAGTTCTTC. It is translated as CASSPRGLAGDKQFF.

J is TRBJ2-3 and V is TRBV11-3; D may correspond to TRBD1 or TRBD2 (5 bases each). The germline V gene has CDR1 SGHNT and CDR2 YENEEA. Trimming pared 3 bases from V and 4 bases from J, leaving 11 bases between. The CDR3 is 14 amino acids. CDR3 sequence (DNA): TGTGCCAGCAGCTTGGGGGATGTAGCAGATACGCAGTATTTT. Translation gives CASSLGDVADTQYF. The variable domain in full, with the rest retrieved from reference TRBV11-3 and TRBJ2-3, is EAGVVQSPRYKIIEKKQPVAFWCNPISGHNTLYWYLQNLGQGPELLIRYENEEAVDDSQLPKDRFSAERLKGVDSTLKIQPAELGDSAVYLCASSLGDVADTQYFGPGTRLTVL.

This clone is medium-sized in the sample. The chain uses TRBV6-8 and TRBJ1-6; D is perhaps TRBD1 (6 bases). The germline V and J ends were trimmed by 9 bases and 5 bases, with 11 bases remaining between them. The CDR3 length is 13 residues. Germline V gene sequence: CDR1 MNHGY, CDR2 SAAAGT. The CDR3: CASSDSDNSPLHF. In DNA form, the CDR3 reads TGTGCCAGTTCGGACAGTGATAATTCACCCCTCCACTTT.

The J gene is TRBJ1-5, the V gene TRBV19; 8 bases line up with TRBD1. Per germline, CDR1 LNHDA and CDR2 SQIVND (reference sequence). The CDR3 runs 17 residues. V lost 5 bases, J lost 1 base, and 10 bases stayed unmatched. In nucleotides, the CDR3 is TGTGCCAGTAGTGTCATCAGGGGGCGGGTGAGCAATCAGCCCCAGCATTTT. This translates into CASSVIRGRVSNQPQHF.

Only a few counts were recorded for this clone. The V call is TRBV11-3, the J call TRBJ1-2; D call uncertain. The ends were cut back, 3 bases at V and 12 bases at J, with 20 bases in the middle. This CDR3 has 14 amino acids. The germline V gene encodes CDR1 SGHNT and CDR2 YENEEA. Written as DNA, the CDR3 is TGTGCCAGCAGCTTGGAATTTGGGCAATCGGTAGACACCTTC. This translates into CASSLEFGQSVDTF.